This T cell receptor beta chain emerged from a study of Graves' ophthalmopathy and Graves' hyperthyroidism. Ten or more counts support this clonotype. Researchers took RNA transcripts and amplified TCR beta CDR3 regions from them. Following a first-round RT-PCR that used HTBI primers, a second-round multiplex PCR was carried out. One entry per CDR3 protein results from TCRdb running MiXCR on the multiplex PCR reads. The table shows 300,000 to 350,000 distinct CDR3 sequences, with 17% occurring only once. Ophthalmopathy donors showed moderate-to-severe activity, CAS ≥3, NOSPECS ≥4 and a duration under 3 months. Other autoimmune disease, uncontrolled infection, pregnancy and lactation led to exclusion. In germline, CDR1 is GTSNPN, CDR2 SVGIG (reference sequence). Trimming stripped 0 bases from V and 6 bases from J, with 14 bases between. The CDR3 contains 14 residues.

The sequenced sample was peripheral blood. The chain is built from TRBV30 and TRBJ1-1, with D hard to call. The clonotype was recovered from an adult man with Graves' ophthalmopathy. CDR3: CAWSVGGLRAEAFF. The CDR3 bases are TGTGCCTGGAGTGTCGGAGGGCTGAGGGCTGAAGCTTTCTTT.